These 15 T cell receptor beta chains came from one sample sequenced in a study of regulatory T cells in long-lasting Graves disease. iRepertoire HTBI primers and Arm-PCR of CDR3 regions built TCR beta libraries. One entry per CDR3 protein results from TCRdb running MiXCR on the multiplex PCR reads. The sample lists 400,000 to 500,000 distinct CDR3 sequences; approximately 22% were seen once. The time point: persistent/refractory GD, antithyroid drugs over 5 years with positive TRAb. Extracted RNA from PBMCs served as the source of the TCR library. The sequenced sample was peripheral blood mononuclear cells (PBMCs), obtained when the disease was refractory, from a patient treated with antithyroid drugs. Source of these receptors: a female donor with Graves disease.

This chain uses TRBV4-1 with TRBJ1-3, with no clear D. The CDR3 sequence is 14 residues long. V lost 3 bases to trimming and J lost 1 base, with 7 bases between them. The germline V gene encodes CDR1 MGHRA and CDR2 YSYEKL. The DNA of the CDR3 is TGCGCCAGCAGCCAGCGAGTTTCTGGAAACACCATATATTTT. It specifies CASSQRVSGNTIYF.

This clonotype appeared many times. This chain connects TRBV28 to TRBJ1-1; no clear D. Trimming left V 6 bases short and J 2 bases short, with 13 bases between. The CDR3 is 14 amino acids. In germline, CDR1 is MDHEN, CDR2 SYDVKM. CDR3 in amino acids: CASSPRRENTEAFF. The CDR3 bases are TGTGCCAGCAGCCCCAGACGGGAAAACACTGAAGCTTTCTTT.

V and J are TRBV7-9 and TRBJ2-1; D gene unclear. CDR3 length equals 14 residues. Germline-derived CDR1 and CDR2 are SEHNR and FQNEAQ (reference sequence). V gave up 2 bases and J gave up 5 bases, with 10 bases separating them. DNA of the CDR3: TGTGCCAGCAGCTTATTCTCTAGAAACAATGAGCAGTTCTTC. The encoded protein is CASSLFSRNNEQFF.

The chain is built from TRBV4-1 and TRBJ1-5, with 9 bases that match TRBD1. Germline values: CDR1 MGHRA, CDR2 YSYEKL. Trimming removed 1 base from V and 2 bases from J; junction bases left unmatched: 6. The CDR3 contains 17 residues. The CDR3 loop reads CASSQGGQGRRNQPQHF. Written as DNA, the CDR3 is TGCGCCAGCAGCCAAGGGGGACAGGGTAGGCGCAATCAGCCCCAGCATTTT.

This clonotype was recorded many times. The V and J genes are TRBV7-8 and TRBJ2-5, with 12 bases that match TRBD2. This CDR3 region has 15 residues. Germline V gives CDR1 SGHVS, CDR2 FQNEAQ. V dropped 5 bases and J dropped 5; count of bases not matched to a gene: 6. Written as DNA, the CDR3 is TGTGCCAGCAGCAAAAGGACTAGCGGGGTTGAGACCCAGTACTTC. Translation gives CASSKRTSGVETQYF.

The rearrangement links TRBV6-1 to TRBJ2-2, with D perhaps TRBD1 (5 bases). The CDR3 runs 15 residues. Trimming took 5 bases from V and 5 from J, leaving 15 bases between them. Per the germline V gene, CDR1 is MNHNS and CDR2 is SASEGT. The CDR3 coding sequence is TGTGCCAGCAGTCTAAAACTTGGACAAACCGGGGAGCTGTTTTTT. It yields the protein CASSLKLGQTGELFF.

The chain joins TRBV7-3 to TRBJ2-3; D unclear. The ends were cut back, 3 bases at V and 0 bases at J, with 10 bases in the middle. Germline loops: CDR1 SGHTA, CDR2 FQGTGA. There are 15 residues in the CDR3. The chain's CDR3 is CASSFRGASTDTQYF. The CDR3, as DNA: TGTGCCAGCAGCTTTCGCGGAGCTAGCACAGATACGCAGTATTTT.

J is TRBJ1-3 and V is TRBV2; no firm D call. Germline V gene sequence: CDR1 SNHLY, CDR2 FYNNEI. This CDR3 region has 14 residues. V gave up 6 bases and J gave up 9 bases, with 18 bases separating them. The DNA of the CDR3 is TGTGCCAGCAGCGGTACGACTCCGAAGGCCACCATATATTTT. It translates to CASSGTTPKATIYF.

This clonotype was seen only a few times. The chain combines TRBV15 with TRBJ2-7; the D gene is possibly TRBD2 (6 bases). CDR3 length: 16 amino acids. With 0 bases removed from V and 0 bases from J, the gap between germline ends came to 12 bases. Per germline, CDR1 LNHNV and CDR2 YYDKDF (reference sequence). CDR3 sequence: CATSRDKVTSSYEQYF. CDR3 nucleotides: TGTGCCACCAGCAGAGATAAGGTGACTAGCTCCTACGAGCAGTACTTC.

This clonotype was seen ten or more times. The CDR3 spells CASSLYTHNEQFF. CDR3 DNA sequence: TGTGCCAGCAGTTTATACACCCACAATGAGCAGTTCTTC. This sequence joins TRBV28 and TRBJ2-1, with unresolved D. CDR1 and CDR2 (germline): MDHEN, SYDVKM. The CDR3 extends over 13 amino acids. The V end was cut by 1 base, the J end by 5 bases, with 6 bases between.

The CDR3 nucleotides are TGTGCCACCATCGGTAGCCACTACGAGCAGTACTTC. Amino acid sequence: CATIGSHYEQYF. V is TRBV28 and J is TRBJ2-7; no definite D call. CDR1 is MDHEN and CDR2 is SYDVKM in the germline V gene. V was shortened by 10 bases and J by 3 bases, with 13 bases between the two germline ends. The CDR3 has 12 residues.

Ten or more counts support this clonotype. This rearrangement joins TRBV20-1 to TRBJ2-1; TRBD1 is a possible D gene (5 bases). With 0 bases removed from V and 0 bases from J, the gap between germline ends came to 9 bases. Germline CDR1 reads DFQATT; CDR2 reads SNEGSKA (reference sequence). The CDR3 consists of 15 residues. The CDR3 here is CSARDADNSYNEQFF. CDR3 DNA: TGCAGTGCTAGAGATGCGGACAACTCCTACAATGAGCAGTTCTTC.

This clonotype was detected only a few times. The chain couples TRBV20-1 to TRBJ2-2, with D tentatively TRBD1 or TRBD2 (5 bases each). V lost 0 bases and J 3 bases, leaving 11 bases between the germline ends. The CDR3 runs to 15 residues. Germline CDR1 and CDR2: DFQATT and SNEGSKA (reference sequence). Written as DNA, the CDR3 is TGCAGTGCTAGAGACACGGGGCCGGACACCGGGGAGCTGTTTTTT. It translates to CSARDTGPDTGELFF.

This chain connects TRBV7-2 to TRBJ2-1; 12 positions match TRBD2. Germline CDR1 and CDR2: SGHTA and FQGNSA. V lost 1 base to trimming and J lost 8 bases; unmatched junction nucleotides: 6. This CDR3 has 16 residues. CDR3 sequence reads: CASSLEPSGGADEQFF. The CDR3 DNA follows: TGTGCCAGCAGCTTAGAGCCTAGCGGGGGGGCAGATGAGCAGTTCTTC. Looking up the rest from reference TRBV7-2 and TRBJ2-1 gives the full variable domain: GAGVSQSPSNKVTEKGKDVELRCDPISGHTALYWYRQSLGQGLEFLIYFQGNSAPDKSGLPSDRFSAERTGGSVSTLTIQRTQQEDSAVYLCASSLEPSGGADEQFFGPGTRLTVL.

The sample holds a few counts of this clonotype. V gene TRBV7-2 combines with J gene TRBJ1-1, with 8 bases lining up with TRBD1. After removal of 2 bases from V and 2 bases from J, the junction contained 7 bases not matched to a gene. CDR3 length: 16 residues. Germline V lookup: CDR1 SGHTA, CDR2 FQGNSA. The CDR3 DNA is TGTGCCAGCAGCTTACACGGACAGGGTCTAAACACTGAAGCTTTCTTT. This translates into CASSLHGQGLNTEAFF.